One and the same sample provided the 32 T cell receptor beta chains below, sequenced in a study of OX40 agonist ivuxolimab in advanced cancers. Libraries were prepared by immunoSEQ multiplex PCR; TCRdb keeps only in-frame clonotypes and omits some of them. The sample holds some 45,000 clones, 60% to 80% seen once. Sequencing was performed on CD4+ or CD8+ T cells sorted from blood, taken in a trial of the OX40 agonist ivuxolimab. These receptors all come from an adult with an advanced solid tumor such as melanoma, head and neck, liver or kidney cancer.

This chain joins TRBV27 and TRBJ2-2; D is possibly TRBD2 (5 bases). V lost 2 bases to trimming and J lost 4 bases, with 8 bases between them. The CDR3 sequence is 14 residues long. CDR1 and CDR2 from the germline V gene are MNHEY and SMNVEV (reference sequence). In DNA, the CDR3 is TGTGCCAGCAGTTTACTCGGGATCACCGGGGAGCTGTTTTTT. This encodes CASSLLGITGELFF.

The chain combines TRBV5-6 with TRBJ1-2; possibly TRBD1 for D (5 bases). The V gene's germline CDR1 is SGHDT and CDR2 YYEEEE. Trimming pared 3 bases from V and 2 bases from J, leaving 17 bases between. This CDR3 is built from 16 residues. Here the CDR3 reads CASSYGLEGLNYGYTF. The CDR3 DNA reads TGTGCCAGCAGCTATGGTCTAGAGGGACTAAACTATGGCTACACCTTC.

The rearrangement links TRBV29-1 to TRBJ2-5, with a weak D call TRBD1 (5 bases). This CDR3 is built from 12 residues. V lost 3 bases and J 5 bases, leaving 10 bases between the germline ends. CDR1 is SQVTM, CDR2 ANQGSEA, per germline. CDR3: CSVDREMETQYF. CDR3 nucleotide sequence: TGCAGCGTTGACAGGGAAATGGAGACCCAGTACTTC.

The V call is TRBV27, the J call TRBJ1-2; 8 positions agree with TRBD1. The junction had 3 bases not matched to a gene; V was cut back by 6 bases and J by 0 bases. The length of the CDR3 is 14 residues. The germline V gene has CDR1 MNHEY and CDR2 SMNVEV (reference sequence). The CDR3 coding sequence is TGTGCCAGCAGACTCAGGGGGCCTAACTATGGCTACACCTTC. This translates into CASRLRGPNYGYTF.

The rearrangement links TRBV18 to TRBJ2-1; D is possibly TRBD1 or TRBD2 (5 bases each). CDR1 is KGHSH, CDR2 LQKENI, per germline. The length of the CDR3 is 12 residues. V was pared by 2 bases and J by 6 bases, with 5 bases between. The CDR3 here is CASSPGGNEQFF. The CDR3 nucleotides read TGTGCCAGCTCACCAGGGGGCAATGAGCAGTTCTTC. Using reference TRBV18 and TRBJ2-1 for the parts outside the CDR3, the full variable domain is NAGVMQNPRHLVRRRGQEARLRCSPMKGHSHVYWYRQLPEEGLKFMVYLQKENIIDESGMPKERFSAEFPKEGPSILRIQQVVRGDSAAYFCASSPGGNEQFFGPGTRLTVL.

This clone has just one count. The chain employs TRBV7-2 and TRBJ1-3; tentative D call: TRBD1 (6 bases). Trimming removed 6 bases from V and 0 bases from J, with 12 bases in between. CDR3 length: 15 amino acids. In germline, CDR1 is SGHTA, CDR2 FQGNSA. The CDR3 nucleotides are TGTGCCAGCAGGCAGGACAGAGACTCTGGAAACACCATATATTTT. As protein: CASRQDRDSGNTIYF.

As DNA, the CDR3 is TGCGCCAGCAGCTCGGACGGGGTTGCAGATACGCAGTATTTT. Amino acid sequence: CASSSDGVADTQYF. This rearrangement joins TRBV5-1 to TRBJ2-3; D might be TRBD2 (5 bases). CDR1 SGHRS and CDR2 YFSETQ come from the germline V gene. This CDR3 has 14 amino acids. V lost 3 bases, J lost 4 bases, and 12 bases lay in between.

V usage is TRBV5-4 and J usage is TRBJ2-1; D possibly corresponds to TRBD2 (5 bases). The CDR3 is 15 residues long. Trimming left V 2 bases short and J 0 bases short, with 9 bases between. Germline assignment: CDR1 SGHNT and CDR2 YYREEE (reference sequence). CDR3 sequence: CASSFDAGSYNEQFF. The CDR3 coding sequence is TGTGCCAGCAGCTTCGACGCGGGCTCCTACAATGAGCAGTTCTTC.

The sample holds a few counts of this clone. The chain has TRBV19 and TRBJ2-3; TRBD2 matches 11 bases. Germline assignment: CDR1 LNHDA and CDR2 SQIVND (reference sequence). The trim removed 3 bases at V and 7 bases at J, leaving 12 bases unmatched. This CDR3 comprises 17 residues. The CDR3 spells CASSIPPASGGLNTQYF. The CDR3, as DNA: TGTGCCAGTAGTATTCCCCCCGCTAGCGGGGGGTTGAATACGCAGTATTTT.

Many counts were recorded for this clone. The V gene is TRBV5-1, the J gene TRBJ2-6; 11 bases are a match to TRBD1. The CDR3 is 16 residues long. V gave up 3 bases and J gave up 3 bases; unmatched junction bases: 2. Germline CDR1 reads SGHRS; CDR2 reads YFSETQ. CDR3 bases: TGCGCCAGCAGCTGGACAGGGGGCGGTGGGGCCAACGTCCTGACTTTC. Its translation is CASSWTGGGGANVLTF.

This clone has just a few counts. The chain employs TRBV7-7 and TRBJ2-1; 7 nucleotides align to TRBD2. CDR1 and CDR2 from the germline V gene are SSHAT and FNYEAQ (reference sequence). CDR3 length equals 13 residues. V shed 5 bases and J 4 bases; nucleotides not matched to a gene: 2. The CDR3 protein is CASSPGGYNEQFF. The CDR3, as DNA: TGTGCCAGCAGCCCCGGGGGGTACAATGAGCAGTTCTTC.

The chain combines TRBV18 with TRBJ1-3, with D maybe TRBD1 (5 bases). This CDR3 is 15 amino acids long. V dropped 3 bases and J dropped 4 bases, with 13 bases sitting between them. The germline CDR1 and CDR2 sequences are KGHSH and LQKENI. The CDR3 nucleotides read TGTGCCAGCTCACCGGCCGCCGGGGCCGGAAACACCATATATTTT. It is translated as CASSPAAGAGNTIYF.

This rearrangement joins TRBV27 to TRBJ2-7; possibly TRBD2 for D (5 bases). CDR1 is MNHEY, CDR2 SMNVEV, per germline (reference sequence). The germline V and J ends were trimmed by 5 bases and 2 bases, with 13 bases remaining between them. The CDR3 spans 14 residues. The CDR3 loop is CASSARLHAYEQYF. CDR3 bases: TGTGCCAGCAGTGCCCGACTACACGCCTACGAGCAGTACTTC.

This chain uses TRBV5-6 with TRBJ2-1; weak D call: TRBD2 (6 bases). V gave up 3 bases and J gave up 10 bases, with 14 bases separating them. Germline V gene sequence: CDR1 SGHDT, CDR2 YYEEEE. The CDR3 is 13 residues long. Written as DNA, the CDR3 is TGTGCCAGCAGCTGGGACTCGAACGGAGAGCAGTTCTTC. Amino acids: CASSWDSNGEQFF.

The genes are TRBV27 and TRBJ1-2; a possible D gene is TRBD1 (6 bases). CDR3 size: 13 residues. The V gene lost 6 bases and the J gene lost 7 bases, with 15 bases spanning the gap. The germline V gene has CDR1 MNHEY and CDR2 SMNVEV (reference sequence). The CDR3 nucleotides read TGTGCCAGCAGAGGAACAGGGTTCGGTGGCTACACCTTC. Translated, it gives CASRGTGFGGYTF.

V and J are TRBV5-1 and TRBJ2-2, with TRBD2 matching 7 bases. With V trimmed by 2 bases and J by 1 base, 5 bases remained unmatched. CDR1 SGHRS and CDR2 YFSETQ come from the germline V gene. CDR3 length: 16 residues. CDR3 sequence: CASSFTPGGNTGELFF. As DNA, the CDR3 is TGCGCCAGCAGCTTCACTCCGGGGGGGAACACCGGGGAGCTGTTTTTT.

The J gene is TRBJ1-6, the V gene TRBV30; D gene unclear. The germline CDR1 and CDR2 sequences are GTSNPN and SVGIG (reference sequence). The CDR3 is 14 residues long. V was pared by 3 bases and J by 0 bases, with 6 bases between. CDR3 sequence: CAWSRSSYNSPLHF. The CDR3 bases are TGTGCCTGGAGCCGTAGCTCCTATAATTCACCCCTCCACTTT.

V and J are TRBV10-3 and TRBJ1-1; 11 nucleotides agree with TRBD1. V lost 10 bases and J lost 4; bases outside the gene matches: 8. CDR1 is ENHRY, CDR2 SYGVKD, per germline. The CDR3 has 14 amino acids. The CDR3: CATRTGGGGTEAFF. CDR3 nucleotides: TGTGCCACCCGGACAGGGGGCGGCGGCACTGAAGCTTTCTTT.

This clone was observed once. The rearrangement uses TRBV30 and TRBJ1-1; D is ambiguous. The CDR3 spans 16 residues. The V gene's germline CDR1 is GTSNPN and CDR2 SVGIG (reference sequence). Trimming pared 2 bases from V and 7 bases from J, leaving 23 bases between. DNA for the CDR3: TGTGCCTGGAGTTCAATACGACCCCCCGATATGGGTGAAGCTTTCTTT. Translating it yields CAWSSIRPPDMGEAFF.

The J gene is TRBJ2-1, the V gene TRBV7-9, with D perhaps given as TRBD1 or TRBD2 (5 bases each). This CDR3 contains 13 residues. Trimming stripped 2 bases from V and 11 bases from J, with 13 bases between. Germline V gene data show CDR1 as SEHNR and CDR2 as FQNEAQ (reference sequence). CDR3 coding DNA: TGTGCCAGCAGCTTACCGAAGGGGACCAAGCAGTTCTTC. It translates to CASSLPKGTKQFF. Full variable domain (outside the CDR3, taken from reference TRBV7-9 and TRBJ2-1): DTGVSQNPRHKITKRGQNVTFRCDPISEHNRLYWYRQTLGQGPEFLTYFQNEAQLEKSRLLSDRFSAERPKGSFSTLEIQRTEQGDSAMYLCASSLPKGTKQFFGPGTRLTVL.

This chain uses TRBV30 with TRBJ2-5, with 9 nucleotides matching TRBD1. The J call may be incorrect, as the DNA end agrees better with TRBJ2-7. This CDR3 has 14 residues. Germline CDR1 is GTSNPN and CDR2 is SVGIG (reference sequence). CDR3 protein: CAWRGTGSAYEQYF. In DNA, the CDR3 is TGTGCCTGGAGGGGGACAGGGTCCGCCTACGAGCAGTACTTC.

The rearrangement joins TRBV29-1 to TRBJ2-2; D assignment may be TRBD1 or TRBD2 (6 bases each). Germline assignment: CDR1 SQVTM and CDR2 ANQGSEA. CDR3 length: 15 residues. The V and J ends lost 7 bases and 0 bases respectively, with 15 bases between them. The chain's CDR3 is CSAKGEAPNTGELFF. In DNA, the CDR3 is TGCAGCGCTAAGGGGGAGGCCCCGAACACCGGGGAGCTGTTTTTT.

This clone was seen only once. The V gene is TRBV5-6, the J gene TRBJ1-1; 7 bases line up with TRBD1. CDR1 and CDR2 (germline): SGHDT, YYEEEE. V lost 0 bases and J lost 4; bases outside the gene matches: 9. The CDR3 loop spans 16 amino acids. The CDR3 sequence: CASSLAAQGGVTEAFF. The CDR3, as DNA: TGTGCCAGCAGCTTGGCCGCGCAGGGGGGTGTCACTGAAGCTTTCTTT. Full variable domain (missing parts from reference TRBV5-6 and TRBJ1-1): DAGVTQSPTHLIKTRGQQVTLRCSPKSGHDTVSWYQQALGQGPQFIFQYYEEEERQRGNFPDRFSGHQFPNYSSELNVNALLLGDSALYLCASSLAAQGGVTEAFFGQGTRLTVV.

The J gene is TRBJ2-7, the V gene TRBV5-1; D possibly uses TRBD1 or TRBD2 (5 bases each). V dropped 4 bases and J dropped 5 bases, with 16 bases sitting between them. There are 14 residues in the CDR3. Germline CDR1 reads SGHRS; CDR2 reads YFSETQ. CDR3 nucleotides: TGCGCCAGCAGCCCACAGGCTTCCGGGGACGAGCAGTACTTC. As protein: CASSPQASGDEQYF.

The chain uses TRBV4-3 and TRBJ2-2, with 8 bases fitting TRBD2. Germline loops: CDR1 LGHNA, CDR2 YSLEER. Trimming removed 4 bases from V and 3 bases from J; junction bases left unmatched: 7. The CDR3 length is 16 residues. CDR3 DNA: TGCGCCAGCAGCCGGGAGGCGGGAGGAGACACCGGGGAGCTGTTTTTT. Translating gives CASSREAGGDTGELFF.

The CDR3: CAWRGGSTGYNQPQHF. CDR3 in DNA: TGTGCCTGGAGGGGGGGATCGACAGGGTACAATCAGCCCCAGCATTTT. The chain links TRBV30 to TRBJ1-5; 7 nucleotides align to TRBD1. This CDR3 has 16 residues. The ends lost 3 bases at V and 3 bases at J; junction bases unmatched: 11. CDR1 GTSNPN and CDR2 SVGIG come from the germline V gene (reference sequence).

The chain has TRBV11-2 and TRBJ2-1; D not resolved. V gave up 2 bases and J gave up 7 bases, with 12 bases separating them. The CDR3 extends over 14 amino acids. CDR1 and CDR2 from the germline V gene are SGHAT and FQNNGV. The CDR3 loop reads CASSLFFAQNEQFF. The CDR3 DNA follows: TGTGCCAGCAGCTTATTCTTTGCGCAAAATGAGCAGTTCTTC.

This chain links TRBV6-1 with TRBJ2-1, with 7 nucleotides matching TRBD1. Germline V gene data show CDR1 as MNHNS and CDR2 as SASEGT. CDR3 length equals 17 residues. V lost 2 bases to trimming and J lost 2 bases; unmatched junction nucleotides: 9. The CDR3 DNA reads TGTGCCAGCAGTGAAAGGGTTCGACAGGGCACCTACAATGAGCAGTTCTTC. It specifies CASSERVRQGTYNEQFF.

The V gene is TRBV6-5, the J gene TRBJ2-7; TRBD1 might be the D (6 bases). Germline V gives CDR1 MNHEY, CDR2 SVGAGI. Deletions cut 5 bases from V and 3 bases from J, with 11 bases between. This CDR3 comprises 13 residues. The CDR3 DNA follows: TGTGCCAGCAGTCCCAGGGGTTACTACGAGCAGTACTTC. The encoded protein is CASSPRGYYEQYF.

This clone appeared a few times. The rearrangement links TRBV19 to TRBJ1-6, with D unclear. CDR1 is LNHDA and CDR2 is SQIVND in the germline V gene (reference sequence). The length of the CDR3 is 13 residues. Trimming removed 8 bases at V and 9 bases at J, with 14 bases between. Written as DNA, the CDR3 is TGTGCCAGTGGCTATCTGGATGGTTCACCCCTCCACTTT. Translation: CASGYLDGSPLHF.

This sequence joins TRBV5-4 and TRBJ2-2, with D perhaps TRBD1 or TRBD2 (5 bases each). With 7 bases removed from V and 1 base from J, the gap between germline ends came to 14 bases. Per the germline V gene, CDR1 is SGHNT and CDR2 is YYREEE (reference sequence). There are 15 residues in the CDR3. CDR3 in DNA: TGTGCCAGCCGGGACGGTACTCTGAACACCGGGGAGCTGTTTTTT. Its protein is CASRDGTLNTGELFF.

This sequence joins TRBV11-2 and TRBJ2-3; no definite D call. The CDR3 consists of 16 residues. Germline lookup yields CDR1 SGHAT and CDR2 FQNNGV. V lost 2 bases and J 0 bases, leaving 12 bases between the germline ends. CDR3 coding DNA: TGTGCCAGCAGCTTAAGTCTTACCTCTAGCACAGATACGCAGTATTTT. This sequence encodes CASSLSLTSSTDTQYF.